This paragraph reports one T cell receptor (beta chain). Its specificity is not known. Time point given: week 47, end of study. What each vaccine dose contained was 300 ug of mutant IDH1 20-mer peptide, accompanied by topical imiquimod. Donors had new IDH1-mutant astrocytomas of WHO grade 3 or 4 (ATRX-lost). TCRdb's copy holds only in-frame clones and misses some; the assay was immunoSEQ multiplex PCR. Of over 45,000 clones in the sample, roughly 80% were seen once. Germline loops: CDR1 LGHNA, CDR2 YSLEER. The CDR3 sequence is 13 residues long. V gave up 2 bases and J gave up 3 bases, with 8 bases separating them. The data stem from a study of a mutant IDH1 vaccine in newly diagnosed glioma. For the study at large: With temozolomide cycles, or 4-6 weeks after radiotherapy alone, vaccination was started. Patients were pretreated with radiotherapy, temozolomide, or both, mostly both.

Study-wide results and limits: Of the patients, around 93% had vaccine-induced immune responses.

This chain uses TRBV4-3 with TRBJ2-7; D ambiguous. This TCR came from a man aged 50 or older with glioma. The sequencing used PBMCs, collected from a glioma patient whose treatment included an IDH1 peptide vaccine. The CDR3 coding sequence is TGCGCCAGCAGCCAAAGTCGATTCTACGAGCAGTACTTC. It yields the protein CASSQSRFYEQYF.